These 17 T cell receptor beta chains were sequenced from one sample in a study of blood T cells in healthy people across ages (dated by TCRdb to the mid-2010s). The library relied on 5' RACE. The reads were generated on an Illumina HiSeq 2500. A second about 7 to 12 cycle PCR used a sample-barcoded 5' primer and a J-beta primer mix. TCRdb reanalyzed the raw reads on its own, using fastp at Q25 for trimming and MiXCR for clone calling, and kept in-frame beta chains. A single entry per CDR3 protein holds the most common genes and DNA from its merged rows. A total of hundreds of thousands of distinct CDR3 sequences appear in this sample, approximately 52% of them only once. The top ten clones comprise about 14% of the sample. The specimen was blood. The receptor source for this set is a woman of 80 years or more in good health.

The V gene is TRBV28, the J gene TRBJ1-5; D ambiguous. The germline CDR1 and CDR2 sequences are MDHEN and SYDVKM. The length of the CDR3 is 16 residues. V was cut by 1 base and J by 7 bases, with 17 bases left in between. The chain's CDR3 is CASSLSLHSRFQPQHF. The CDR3, as DNA: TGTGCCAGCAGTTTATCTCTGCACAGCCGTTTCCAGCCCCAGCATTTT.

In its sample, this clonotype was seen many times. The J gene is TRBJ2-1, the V gene TRBV6-5; 7 bases align to TRBD2. The CDR3 length is 13 residues. The V segment lost 0 bases and the J segment 9 bases; nucleotides outside the gene matches: 2. Germline loops: CDR1 MNHEY, CDR2 SVGAGI. The CDR3 region has the DNA TGTGCCAGCAGTTACTCAGCGGGGAGTGAGCAGTTCTTC. Translation gives CASSYSAGSEQFF.

This clonotype was seen repeatedly, ten times or more. The junction shows a germline mismatch at one end, possibly a read error. V gene TRBV7-9 combines with J gene TRBJ2-1; D call uncertain. CDR3 length equals 15 residues. Germline V CDR1 and CDR2: SEHNR, FQNEAQ (reference sequence). The CDR3 region has the DNA TGTGCCAGCAGTTTAGTGTCCCGAACCTACAATGAGCAGTTCTTC. It specifies CASSLVSRTYNEQFF.

The V call is TRBV6-6, the J call TRBJ1-3; no definite D call. The V gene's germline CDR1 is MNHNY and CDR2 SVGAGI (reference sequence). CDR3 length: 14 amino acids. V gave up 0 bases and J gave up 0 bases, with 3 bases separating them. CDR3 DNA: TGTGCCAGCAGTTACTCGTTCTCTGGAAACACCATATATTTT. Protein: CASSYSFSGNTIYF.

In its sample, this clonotype was seen many times. The chain couples TRBV7-8 to TRBJ2-1; 11 positions match TRBD1. Trimming took 4 bases from V and 9 from J; bases not matched to a gene: 8. The length of the CDR3 is 15 residues. The V gene's germline CDR1 is SGHVS and CDR2 FQNEAQ. This CDR3 reads CASSSDGDRGIEQFF. As DNA, the CDR3 is TGTGCCAGCAGCTCCGATGGGGACAGGGGGATTGAGCAGTTCTTC.

For this clonotype: This could be a read error, since a much larger clone is one nucleotide away. CDR3: CTSSLGNNYEQYF. The CDR3 nucleotides are TGTACCAGCAGTTTGGGTAACAACTACGAGCAGTACTTC. The genes are TRBV12-3 or TRBV12-4 and TRBJ2-7; D unclear. This CDR3 region has 13 residues.

CDR3 DNA: TGTGCCAGCAGTAGTACAGTTGGTAATGAAAAACTGTTTTTT. It yields the protein CASSSTVGNEKLFF. The V call is TRBV6-5, the J call TRBJ1-4; D is ambiguous. CDR3 length: 14 residues. The V gene lost 5 bases and the J gene lost 4 bases, with 11 bases spanning the gap. CDR1 and CDR2 from the germline V gene are MNHEY and SVGAGI.

This clonotype was seen repeatedly, ten times or more. J is TRBJ2-5 and V is TRBV24-1; TRBD2 agrees at 7 bases. Germline V CDR1 and CDR2: KGHDR, SFDVKD. V shed 4 bases, J shed 5 bases, and the junction held 3 bases outside the gene matches. The CDR3 is 13 amino acids. CDR3 amino acids: CATSEAGVETQYF. CDR3 nucleotide sequence: TGTGCCACCAGTGAGGCGGGAGTCGAGACCCAGTACTTC.

This clonotype was observed a handful of times. The chain employs TRBV12-3 or TRBV12-4 and TRBJ2-1; D gene ambiguous. The V end lost 3 bases, the J end lost 10 bases, and 13 bases lay between the germline ends. The CDR3 runs 13 residues. The CDR3 region is CASSFGTSWEQFF. For the CDR3, the DNA is TGTGCCAGCAGTTTTGGCACCTCGTGGGAGCAGTTCTTC.

This chain links TRBV6-1 with TRBJ2-3, with D perhaps given as TRBD1 or TRBD2 (5 bases each). Looked up from germline, CDR1 is MNHNS and CDR2 is SASEGT. The length of the CDR3 is 13 residues. Trimming removed 6 bases from V and 2 bases from J, with 9 bases in between. The CDR3 is CASRRGATDTQYF. CDR3 nucleotide sequence: TGTGCCAGCAGGAGAGGGGCCACAGATACGCAGTATTTT.

This clonotype was detected ten times or more. The gene calls are TRBV7-9 and TRBJ1-4; 10 bases align to TRBD1. J was trimmed by 1 base and V by 7 bases; bases with no gene match: 3. Looked up from germline, CDR1 is SEHNR and CDR2 is FQNEAQ (reference sequence). The CDR3 contains 15 residues. This chain's CDR3 is CASTDRGVTNEKLFF. Written as DNA, the CDR3 is TGTGCCAGCACGGACAGGGGGGTAACTAATGAAAAACTGTTTTTT. The full variable domain, its missing parts supplied by reference TRBV7-9 and TRBJ1-4, is DTGVSQNPRHKITKRGQNVTFRCDPISEHNRLYWYRQTLGQGPEFLTYFQNEAQLEKSRLLSDRFSAERPKGSFSTLEIQRTEQGDSAMYLCASTDRGVTNEKLFFGSGTQLSVL.

The chain recombines TRBV9 with TRBJ2-1; no clear D. This CDR3 spans 13 amino acids. Trimming stripped 3 bases from V and 9 bases from J, with 13 bases between. Germline V CDR1 and CDR2: SGDLS, YYNGEE. The CDR3 DNA is TGTGCCAGCAGCGGAGTACAGTCCTCTGAGCAGTTCTTC. Translation gives CASSGVQSSEQFF.

This clonotype was seen many times. This sequence joins TRBV10-3 and TRBJ2-1, with D tentatively TRBD1 or TRBD2 (5 bases each). The CDR3 covers 15 residues. The germline V and J ends were trimmed by 8 bases and 2 bases, with 16 bases remaining between them. Per the germline V gene, CDR1 is ENHRY and CDR2 is SYGVKD. The CDR3 coding sequence is TGTGCCATCTCTTTCGGGACGCGGGCCTACAATGAGCAGTTCTTC. Its protein product is CAISFGTRAYNEQFF.

This clonotype has a count of ten or more. V gene TRBV20-1 combines with J gene TRBJ2-7; 8 bases agree with TRBD2. This CDR3 comprises 18 residues. CDR1 is DFQATT, CDR2 SNEGSKA, per germline (reference sequence). V dropped 3 bases and J dropped 0; count of bases not matched to a gene: 16. The CDR3 sequence: CSARVGGRHVFDSYEQYF. Here the CDR3 DNA reads TGCAGTGCTAGGGTCGGCGGGAGGCATGTATTTGACTCCTACGAGCAGTACTTC.

Of note for this clonotype: This sequence may be a read error, since a much larger clone differs from it by one base. The genes are TRBV18 and TRBJ2-5, with a tentative D call TRBD2 (5 bases). The end of the DNA is better explained by TRBJ2-1, so the J call may be wrong. The CDR3 spans 15 residues. Germline CDR1 reads KGHSH; CDR2 reads LQKENI. Written as DNA, the CDR3 is TGTGCCAGCTCACAGTTAGCGTCCTACCAAGAGACCCAGTTCTTC. It translates to CASSQLASYQETQFF.

This clonotype has a count of ten or more. This chain connects TRBV29-1 to TRBJ2-5; no clear D. In germline, CDR1 is SQVTM, CDR2 ANQGSEA. V shed 4 bases and J shed 0 bases, with 6 bases lying between them. The CDR3 sequence is 12 residues long. For the CDR3, the DNA is TGCAGCGTTGCTGAGGACCAAGAGACCCAGTACTTC. It specifies CSVAEDQETQYF.

Many counts were recorded for this clonotype. A much larger clone lies a single base off, so this may be a read error. This chain uses TRBV5-1 with TRBJ2-6, with D unresolved. With 4 bases removed from V and 2 bases from J, the gap between germline ends came to 7 bases. The V gene's germline CDR1 is SGHRS and CDR2 YFSETQ. The length of the CDR3 is 14 residues. Here the CDR3 reads CASSVHAGANVLTF. As DNA, the CDR3 is TGCGCCAGCAGCGTGCATGCTGGGGCCAACGTCCTGACTTTC.